The 23 T cell receptor beta chains below come from one sample, sequenced in a study of blood T cell repertoires in COVID-19. Produced via immunoSEQ multiplex PCR; TCRdb's table is partial and in-frame only. The data show about 280,000 clones, 65% to 90% seen once. The sequencing input was peripheral blood. The source is a woman aged 70-85 years with COVID-19, enrolled during active disease.

This sequence joins TRBV5-1 and TRBJ2-3, with TRBD1 as a possible D gene (5 bases). In germline, CDR1 is SGHRS, CDR2 YFSETQ. V was pared by 4 bases and J by 5 bases, with 14 bases between. The CDR3 is 14 residues long. The CDR3 DNA is TGCGCCAGCAGCGCCAATCCAGGGATAGATACGCAGTATTTT. This translates into CASSANPGIDTQYF.

The genes are TRBV7-2 and TRBJ1-5; 9 nucleotides align to TRBD1. The CDR3 has 15 amino acids. The germline V gene has CDR1 SGHTA and CDR2 FQGNSA. The junction had 6 bases not matched to a gene; V was cut back by 5 bases and J by 4 bases. The CDR3 loop is CASSLRTGENQPQHF. As DNA, the CDR3 is TGTGCCAGCAGCCTGCGGACAGGGGAGAATCAGCCCCAGCATTTT.

In nucleotides, the CDR3 is TGCGCCAGCAGCCAAGATGGGGACAGGGTTTACAATGAGCAGTTCTTC. Translated, it gives CASSQDGDRVYNEQFF. This chain joins TRBV4-3 and TRBJ2-1; TRBD1 matches 9 bases. Germline CDR1 LGHNA, CDR2 YSLEER. CDR3 length equals 16 residues. V lost 0 bases, J lost 4 bases, and 4 bases stayed unmatched.

The chain couples TRBV5-8 to TRBJ2-5; 14 positions match TRBD2. Germline-derived CDR1 and CDR2 are SGHTS and YDEGEE. CDR3 size: 16 residues. The J segment lost 5 bases and the V segment lost 4 bases, leaving 7 bases of the junction unmatched. The CDR3 here is CASSPWTSGGKETQYF. For the CDR3, the DNA is TGTGCCAGCAGCCCCTGGACTAGCGGGGGGAAGGAGACCCAGTACTTC.

V is TRBV5-1 and J is TRBJ2-1, with unresolved D. The V gene's germline CDR1 is SGHRS and CDR2 YFSETQ. This CDR3 is built from 14 residues. Trimming removed 3 bases from V and 0 bases from J, with 7 bases in between. The CDR3 DNA reads TGCGCCAGCAGCTCCCTTAGCTCCTACAATGAGCAGTTCTTC. This gives the protein CASSSLSSYNEQFF.

CDR3 coding DNA: TGTGCCAGTCGTAGGTCTAGCGGGGGCCAAGAGACCCAGTACTTC. Its protein is CASRRSSGGQETQYF. The rearrangement links TRBV6-5 to TRBJ2-5, with 10 positions matching TRBD2. This CDR3 comprises 15 residues. The J segment lost 1 base and the V segment lost 9 bases, leaving 8 bases of the junction unmatched. In germline, CDR1 is MNHEY, CDR2 SVGAGI.

The chain recombines TRBV28 with TRBJ1-1; a possible D gene is TRBD1 (5 bases). Germline CDR1 reads MDHEN; CDR2 reads SYDVKM. This CDR3 comprises 14 residues. Between the trimmed V and J ends, which lost 8 bases and 8 bases, there was a span of 21 bases. The CDR3 reads CASVPPRQMKEAFF. CDR3 DNA: TGTGCCAGCGTCCCCCCCCGACAGATGAAGGAAGCTTTCTTT. The full variable domain, rest sourced from reference TRBV28 and TRBJ1-1, is DVKVTQSSRYLVKRTGEKVFLECVQDMDHENMFWYRQDPGLGLRLIYFSYDVKMKEKGDIPEGYSVSREKKERFSLILESASTNQTSMYLCASVPPRQMKEAFFGQGTRLTVV.

Here the CDR3 DNA reads TGTGCCAGCAGTGAGTTGGGACAGGGGGGAAAGACTGAAGCTTTCTTT. Protein product: CASSELGQGGKTEAFF. The chain links TRBV2 to TRBJ1-1, with 11 bases that match TRBD1. J gave up 5 bases and V 3 bases, and 8 bases lay outside the gene matches. The CDR3 has 16 amino acids. Germline V gene data show CDR1 as SNHLY and CDR2 as FYNNEI.

The chain combines TRBV5-4 with TRBJ2-1; D perhaps matches TRBD2 (6 bases). Germline V lookup: CDR1 SGHNT, CDR2 YYREEE (reference sequence). The germline V and J ends were trimmed by 4 bases and 5 bases, with 13 bases remaining between them. The CDR3 is 14 residues long. In DNA, the CDR3 is TGTGCCAGCAGCGGGGCTGCTAGCGACAATGAGCAGTTCTTC. Residues: CASSGAASDNEQFF.

The chain recombines TRBV18 with TRBJ2-1; D possibly corresponds to TRBD2 (6 bases). Germline values: CDR1 KGHSH, CDR2 LQKENI. Deletions cut 3 bases from V and 2 bases from J, with 11 bases between. This CDR3 has 15 residues. In DNA, the CDR3 is TGTGCCAGCTCACCGGCGGGGATTGCCTACAATGAGCAGTTCTTC. Amino acids: CASSPAGIAYNEQFF.

This clone was recorded a few times. The chain employs TRBV20-1 and TRBJ1-1; a possible D gene is TRBD1 (6 bases). Germline V gene sequence: CDR1 DFQATT, CDR2 SNEGSKA (reference sequence). Trimming cost V 5 bases and J 3 bases, with 7 bases left between them. The CDR3 totals 11 residues. The CDR3 region is CSAPGDTEAFF. The DNA of the CDR3 is TGCAGTGCTCCAGGGGACACTGAAGCTTTCTTT.

V is TRBV3-1 (or the pseudogene TRBV3-2) and J is TRBJ1-4, with 8 positions matching TRBD1. Germline V gene lookup returns CDR1 LGHDT and CDR2 YNNKEL (reference sequence). The length of the CDR3 is 16 residues. The J segment lost 7 bases and the V segment lost 1 base, leaving 8 bases of the junction unmatched. CDR3 sequence reads: CASSQGQQGEGEKLFF. DNA for the CDR3: TGTGCCAGCAGCCAAGGCCAACAGGGGGAGGGTGAAAAACTGTTTTTT.

This sequence joins TRBV2 and TRBJ2-1; D possibly corresponds to TRBD1 (5 bases). V was shortened by 5 bases and J by 0 bases, with 11 bases between the two germline ends. The CDR3 is 15 residues long. Germline CDR1 reads SNHLY; CDR2 reads FYNNEI. CDR3 residues: CASSFATASYNEQFF. As DNA, the CDR3 is TGTGCCAGCAGTTTTGCGACAGCCTCCTACAATGAGCAGTTCTTC.

The table lists this clone with a count of one. The chain employs TRBV19 and TRBJ1-1; 8 bases map to TRBD1. Trimming removed 3 bases from V and 1 base from J; junction bases left unmatched: 16. The CDR3 is 19 amino acids. Germline V lookup: CDR1 LNHDA, CDR2 SQIVND (reference sequence). The CDR3 DNA sequence: TGTGCCAGTAGTATTGGCCAGGGGGCCCTTGGTTGGTCGAACACTGAAGCTTTCTTT. This encodes CASSIGQGALGWSNTEAFF. The whole variable domain, filled in from reference TRBV19 and TRBJ1-1, reads DGGITQSPKYLFRKEGQNVTLSCEQNLNHDAMYWYRQDPGQGLRLIYYSQIVNDFQKGDIAEGYSVSREKKESFPLTVTSAQKNPTAFYLCASSIGQGALGWSNTEAFFGQGTRLTVV.

The chain recombines TRBV2 with TRBJ2-7; D might be TRBD1 (6 bases). Germline CDR1 SNHLY, CDR2 FYNNEI. The V and J ends lost 6 bases and 3 bases respectively, with 15 bases between them. The CDR3 totals 14 residues. CDR3 sequence: CASRRDRNLYEQYF. The CDR3 nucleotides read TGTGCCAGCAGAAGAGACAGGAATCTCTACGAGCAGTACTTC.

This sequence joins TRBV19 and TRBJ1-1, with TRBD1 matching over 11 bases. The germline V gene has CDR1 LNHDA and CDR2 SQIVND (reference sequence). This CDR3 region has 15 residues. The V segment lost 5 bases and the J segment 1 base; nucleotides outside the gene matches: 3. The CDR3 is CASSRTGGANTEAFF. CDR3 in DNA: TGTGCCAGTAGTCGGACAGGGGGCGCGAACACTGAAGCTTTCTTT.

This chain joins TRBV5-1 and TRBJ2-1; D possibly corresponds to TRBD2 (6 bases). The V and J ends lost 4 bases and 2 bases respectively, with 10 bases between them. CDR3 length equals 14 residues. Looked up from germline, CDR1 is SGHRS and CDR2 is YFSETQ. The CDR3 DNA reads TGCGCCAGCAGCCCTAGCGTTCCCTACAATGAGCAGTTCTTC. As protein: CASSPSVPYNEQFF.

The chain uses TRBV19 and TRBJ2-7; D ambiguous. The CDR3 runs to 13 residues. Looked up from germline, CDR1 is LNHDA and CDR2 is SQIVND (reference sequence). V was pared by 3 bases and J by 4 bases, with 10 bases between. The chain's CDR3 is CASSITTQYEQYF. For the CDR3, the DNA is TGTGCCAGTAGTATTACGACACAGTACGAGCAGTACTTC.

This rearrangement joins TRBV27 to TRBJ1-2; D is unresolved. Between the trimmed V and J ends, which lost 3 bases and 2 bases, there was a span of 7 bases. The CDR3 loop spans 13 amino acids. Germline V gene sequence: CDR1 MNHEY, CDR2 SMNVEV (reference sequence). As DNA, the CDR3 is TGTGCCAGCAGTTTCAACACCAACTATGGCTACACCTTC. Translating gives CASSFNTNYGYTF.

The genes are TRBV24-1 and TRBJ1-1, with D possibly being TRBD1 (6 bases). Germline values: CDR1 KGHDR, CDR2 SFDVKD. V gave up 4 bases and J gave up 7 bases, with 12 bases separating them. The CDR3 covers 13 residues. CDR3 region: CATSERDIGEAFF. In DNA, the CDR3 is TGTGCCACCAGTGAACGGGACATCGGTGAAGCTTTCTTT.

The genes are TRBV19 and TRBJ2-3, with D possibly being TRBD1 (5 bases). The germline V and J ends were trimmed by 1 base and 4 bases, with 15 bases remaining between them. Germline V gene lookup returns CDR1 LNHDA and CDR2 SQIVND (reference sequence). The CDR3 is made up of 16 amino acids. The CDR3 coding sequence is TGTGCCAGTAGTATAGGACAGCCTAGGTCGGCAGATACGCAGTATTTT. Amino acids: CASSIGQPRSADTQYF.

The gene calls are TRBV11-2 and TRBJ1-4, with 7 positions matching TRBD1. The CDR3 sequence is 14 residues long. J lost 11 bases, V lost 3 bases, and 9 bases had no gene match. Germline loops: CDR1 SGHAT, CDR2 FQNNGV. CDR3 in amino acids: CASSLDFRGMKLFF. CDR3 in DNA: TGTGCCAGCAGCTTGGATTTCAGGGGGATGAAACTGTTTTTT.

The rearrangement links TRBV18 to TRBJ2-3; no clear D. The CDR3 has 14 amino acids. Trimming pared 5 bases from V and 0 bases from J, leaving 9 bases between. Per germline, CDR1 KGHSH and CDR2 LQKENI. In nucleotides, the CDR3 is TGTGCCAGCTCATTACAGTCTAGCACAGATACGCAGTATTTT. It is translated as CASSLQSSTDTQYF.